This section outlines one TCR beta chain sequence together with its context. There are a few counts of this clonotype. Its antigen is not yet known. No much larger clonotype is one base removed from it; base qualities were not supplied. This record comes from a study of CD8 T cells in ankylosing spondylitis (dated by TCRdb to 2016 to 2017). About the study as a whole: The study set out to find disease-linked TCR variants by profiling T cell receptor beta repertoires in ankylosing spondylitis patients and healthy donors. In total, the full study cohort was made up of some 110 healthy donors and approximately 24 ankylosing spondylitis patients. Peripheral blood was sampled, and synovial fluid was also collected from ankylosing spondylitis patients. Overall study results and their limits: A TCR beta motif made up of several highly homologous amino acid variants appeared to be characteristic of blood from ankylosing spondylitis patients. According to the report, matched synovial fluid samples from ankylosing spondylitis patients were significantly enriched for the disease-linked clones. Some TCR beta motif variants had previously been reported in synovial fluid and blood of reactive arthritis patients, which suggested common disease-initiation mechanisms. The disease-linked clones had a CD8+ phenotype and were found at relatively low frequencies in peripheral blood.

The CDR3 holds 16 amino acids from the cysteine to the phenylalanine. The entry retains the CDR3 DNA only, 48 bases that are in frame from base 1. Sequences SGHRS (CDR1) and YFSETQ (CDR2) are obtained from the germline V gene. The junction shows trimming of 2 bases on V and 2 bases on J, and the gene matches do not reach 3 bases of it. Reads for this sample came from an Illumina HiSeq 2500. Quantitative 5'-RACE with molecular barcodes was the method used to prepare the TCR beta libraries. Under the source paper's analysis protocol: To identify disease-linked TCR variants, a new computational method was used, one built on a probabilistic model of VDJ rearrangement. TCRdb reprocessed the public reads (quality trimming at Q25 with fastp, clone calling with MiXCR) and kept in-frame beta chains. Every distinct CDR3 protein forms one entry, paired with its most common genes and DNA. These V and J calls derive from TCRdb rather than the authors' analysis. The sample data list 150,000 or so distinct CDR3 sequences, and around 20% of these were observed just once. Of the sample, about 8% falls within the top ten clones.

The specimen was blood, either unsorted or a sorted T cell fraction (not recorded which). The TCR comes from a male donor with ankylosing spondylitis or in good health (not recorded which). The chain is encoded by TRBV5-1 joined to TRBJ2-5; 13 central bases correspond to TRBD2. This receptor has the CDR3 CASSFMGLAGQETQYF. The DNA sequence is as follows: TGCGCCAGCAGCTTTATGGGACTAGCGGGGCAAGAGACCCAGTACTTC. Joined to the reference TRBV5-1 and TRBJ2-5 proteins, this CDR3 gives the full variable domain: KAGVTQTPRYLIKTRGQQVTLSCSPISGHRSVSWYQQTPGQGLQFLFEYFSETQRNKGNFPGRFSGRQFSNSRSEMNVSTLELGDSALYLCASSFMGLAGQETQYFGPGTRLLVL.